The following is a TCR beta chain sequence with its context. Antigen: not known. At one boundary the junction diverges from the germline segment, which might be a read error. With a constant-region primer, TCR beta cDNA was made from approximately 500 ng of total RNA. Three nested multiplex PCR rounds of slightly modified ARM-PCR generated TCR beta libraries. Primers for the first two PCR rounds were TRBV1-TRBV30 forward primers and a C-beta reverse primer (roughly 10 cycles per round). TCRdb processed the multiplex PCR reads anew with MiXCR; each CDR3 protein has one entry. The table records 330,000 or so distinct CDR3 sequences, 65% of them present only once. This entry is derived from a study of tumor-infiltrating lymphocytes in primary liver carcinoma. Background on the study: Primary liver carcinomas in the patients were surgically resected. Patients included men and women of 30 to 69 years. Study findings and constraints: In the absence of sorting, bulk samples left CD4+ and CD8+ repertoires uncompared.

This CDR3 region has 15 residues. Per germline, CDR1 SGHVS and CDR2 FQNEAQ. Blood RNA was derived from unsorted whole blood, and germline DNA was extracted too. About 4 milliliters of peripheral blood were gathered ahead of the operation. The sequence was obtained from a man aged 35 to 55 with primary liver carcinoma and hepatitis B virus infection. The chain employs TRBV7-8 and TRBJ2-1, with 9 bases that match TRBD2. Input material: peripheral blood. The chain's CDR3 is CASSLFSGRLYERFF. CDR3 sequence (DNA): TGTGCCAGCAGCTTATTCAGCGGGAGGTTGTATGAGCGGTTCTTC.